The T cell receptor (beta chain) described here comes from a study of blood T cells in healthy people across ages. Points from the study as a whole: Nothing was known about donor CMV status, and this possibly confounded expanded clonotype changes. In long-lived donors, naive CD4+ cell counts and diversity exceeded those of aged donors.

Those donating, healthy Caucasian individuals from Russia, were aged roughly 6 to 100. The V segment lost 5 bases and the J segment 2 bases; nucleotides outside the gene matches: 6. There are 16 residues in the CDR3. In the case of this clonotype: The antigen is undetermined.

A second PCR of roughly 7 to 11 cycles used a sample-barcoded 5' primer and a J-beta primer mix. Every sample gave at least 3 million paired-end reads containing CDR3. TCRdb re-analysed the 5' RACE reads in MiXCR, keeping a single row per CDR3 protein. In the table there are around 1.5 million distinct CDR3 sequences, around 42% of which are singletons. Sequenced input: blood. This sequence originates from a woman younger than 35 in good health. This sequence joins TRBV12-3 or TRBV12-4 and TRBJ2-5, with 12 bases matching TRBD2. CDR3: CASSPGTSGLQETQYF. As DNA, the CDR3 is TGTGCCAGCAGTCCCGGGACTAGCGGGCTTCAAGAGACCCAGTACTTC.